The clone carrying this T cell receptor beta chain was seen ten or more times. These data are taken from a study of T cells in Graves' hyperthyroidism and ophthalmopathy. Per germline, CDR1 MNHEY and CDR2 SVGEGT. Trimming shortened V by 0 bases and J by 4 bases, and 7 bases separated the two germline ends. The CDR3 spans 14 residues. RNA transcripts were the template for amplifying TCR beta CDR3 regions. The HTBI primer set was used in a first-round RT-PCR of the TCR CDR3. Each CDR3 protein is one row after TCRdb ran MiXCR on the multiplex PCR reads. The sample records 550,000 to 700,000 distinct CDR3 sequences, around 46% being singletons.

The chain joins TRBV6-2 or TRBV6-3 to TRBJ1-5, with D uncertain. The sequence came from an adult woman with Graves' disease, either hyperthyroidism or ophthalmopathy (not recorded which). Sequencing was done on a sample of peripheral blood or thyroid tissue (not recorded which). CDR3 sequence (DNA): TGTGCCAGCAGTTACTCAAATCGGAATCAGCCCCAGCATTTT. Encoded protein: CASSYSNRNQPQHF.